These 16 T cell receptor beta chains came from one sample sequenced in a study of blood T cell repertoires in COVID-19. Sequencing was performed with immunoSEQ multiplex PCR; in TCRdb, only in-frame clones are kept and a portion is missing. Among about 480,000 clones listed, about 88% were seen once. Source material: peripheral blood. The receptors shown here come from a woman in her fifties or sixties with COVID-19, enrolled during active disease.

The CDR3 here is CASRLGDTEAFF. In DNA, the CDR3 is TGCGCCAGCAGGCTAGGGGACACTGAAGCTTTCTTT. The V gene is TRBV5-1, the J gene TRBJ1-1; possibly TRBD1 for D (5 bases). This CDR3 has 12 amino acids. Trimming removed 5 bases from V and 3 bases from J, with 8 bases in between. Germline assignment: CDR1 SGHRS and CDR2 YFSETQ. The entire variable domain, with the rest obtained from reference TRBV5-1 and TRBJ1-1, is as follows: KAGVTQTPRYLIKTRGQQVTLSCSPISGHRSVSWYQQTPGQGLQFLFEYFSETQRNKGNFPGRFSGRQFSNSRSEMNVSTLELGDSALYLCASRLGDTEAFFGQGTRLTVV.

V gene TRBV30 combines with J gene TRBJ1-6; 9 nucleotides line up with TRBD1. Germline V gene lookup returns CDR1 GTSNPN and CDR2 SVGIG (reference sequence). The junction had 2 bases not matched to a gene; V was cut back by 4 bases and J by 7 bases. There are 13 residues in the CDR3. The CDR3, as DNA: TGTGCCTGGACCGGACAGGGGAATTCACCCCTCCACTTT. The encoded protein is CAWTGQGNSPLHF.

The CDR3 reads CASSVGGAGTEAFF. In DNA, the CDR3 is TGTGCCAGCAGCGTCGGGGGGGCAGGCACTGAAGCTTTCTTT. V is TRBV9 and J is TRBJ1-1; D is perhaps TRBD1 (6 bases). Trimming removed 2 bases at V and 4 bases at J, with 12 bases between. The length of the CDR3 is 14 residues. In germline, CDR1 is SGDLS, CDR2 YYNGEE.

The V gene is TRBV6-7, the J gene TRBJ2-7; TRBD2 matches at 11 bases. TRBV6-7 is classed as an ORF, of uncertain function. V trimming: 2 bases; J trimming: 1 base; junction bases outside the gene matches: 7. The CDR3 runs 17 residues. CDR3 bases: TGTGCCAGCAGTTACCCGGAACTAGCGGGGGAGTCCTACGAGCAGTACTTC. It encodes CASSYPELAGESYEQYF.

The gene calls are TRBV12-3 or TRBV12-4 and TRBJ1-5; possible D gene TRBD1, 6 bases. The CDR3 spans 12 residues. Trimming stripped 5 bases from V and 7 bases from J, with 9 bases between. Here the CDR3 reads CASSGGGQPQHF. In nucleotides, the CDR3 is TGTGCCAGCAGTGGGGGGGGCCAGCCCCAGCATTTT.

The chain combines TRBV5-1 with TRBJ1-1; D gene uncertain. Germline V lookup: CDR1 SGHRS, CDR2 YFSETQ. V was cut by 2 bases and J by 0 bases, with 11 bases left in between. The length of the CDR3 is 15 residues. CDR3 protein: CASSFSQDLNTEAFF. CDR3 DNA: TGCGCCAGCAGCTTTAGTCAGGATCTGAACACTGAAGCTTTCTTT.

Concerning this clone: The same CDR3 is also encoded by other DNA sequences in this sample. The chain's CDR3 is CASSLDRNTEAFF. CDR3 nucleotides: TGCGCCAGCAGCCTAGACAGGAACACTGAAGCTTTCTTT. The chain is built from TRBV4-1 and TRBJ1-1; a weak D match, TRBD1 (5 bases). Germline V CDR1 and CDR2: MGHRA, YSYEKL. Trimming cost V 4 bases and J 1 base, with 7 bases left between them. The CDR3 length is 13 residues.

This clone was detected once. This chain links TRBV5-1 with TRBJ1-3; a possible D gene is TRBD1 (6 bases). CDR1 SGHRS and CDR2 YFSETQ come from the germline V gene. V shed 3 bases and J shed 2 bases, with 9 bases lying between them. This CDR3 is 14 amino acids long. The CDR3 DNA is TGCGCCAGCAGCTCAGGACAGCCTGGAAACACCATATATTTT. This codes for CASSSGQPGNTIYF.

The sample holds a few counts of this clone. J is TRBJ1-4 and V is TRBV27, with D unclear. V dropped 6 bases and J dropped 6 bases, with 14 bases sitting between them. The CDR3 loop spans 14 amino acids. Per germline, CDR1 MNHEY and CDR2 SMNVEV (reference sequence). The CDR3 sequence is CASRPTYEDEKLFF. In DNA, the CDR3 is TGTGCCAGCAGGCCAACCTACGAAGATGAAAAACTGTTTTTT. The variable domain in full, completed from reference TRBV27 and TRBJ1-4, reads EAQVTQNPRYLITVTGKKLTVTCSQNMNHEYMSWYRQDPGLGLRQIYYSMNVEVTDKGDVPEGYKVSRKEKRNFPLILESPSPNQTSLYFCASRPTYEDEKLFFGSGTQLSVL.

The V and J genes are TRBV5-1 and TRBJ2-7, with D perhaps matching TRBD1 (6 bases). This CDR3 spans 14 amino acids. The V gene lost 2 bases and the J gene lost 2 bases, with 11 bases spanning the gap. Germline CDR1 and CDR2: SGHRS and YFSETQ. CDR3 in amino acids: CASSLQGRAYEQYF. The CDR3 DNA reads TGCGCCAGCAGCTTACAGGGAAGGGCCTACGAGCAGTACTTC.

This chain links TRBV5-1 with TRBJ2-3, with 8 bases that match TRBD1. V lost 3 bases and J lost 5; bases outside the gene matches: 2. Germline V CDR1 and CDR2: SGHRS, YFSETQ. The CDR3 loop spans 13 amino acids. The CDR3 is CASSSTGGDTQYF. The CDR3 region has the DNA TGCGCCAGCAGCTCAACAGGGGGAGATACGCAGTATTTT.

The V gene is TRBV29-1, the J gene TRBJ1-3, with D maybe TRBD1 (6 bases). This CDR3 is built from 14 residues. V lost 6 bases and J lost 4, with 16 bases in between. Germline loops: CDR1 SQVTM, CDR2 ANQGSEA. As DNA, the CDR3 is TGCAGCGTCGTCATGGGGGCAGCCGGAAACACCATATATTTT. Its translation: CSVVMGAAGNTIYF. Combining the CDR3 with reference TRBV29-1 and TRBJ1-3 gives the whole variable domain SAVISQKPSRDICQRGTSLTIQCQVDSQVTMMFWYRQQPGQSLTLIATANQGSEATYESGFVIDKFPISRPNLTFSTLTVSNMSPEDSSIYLCSVVMGAAGNTIYFGEGSWLTVV.

The chain employs TRBV19 and TRBJ2-3; 10 bases are shared with TRBD2. V was clipped by 1 base and J by 3 bases; unmatched bases: 7. The germline V gene encodes CDR1 LNHDA and CDR2 SQIVND (reference sequence). The CDR3 has 17 amino acids. DNA of the CDR3: TGTGCCAGTAGTATAGGACCGAAGCGGGGGGGGACAGATACGCAGTATTTT. This gives the protein CASSIGPKRGGTDTQYF.

CDR3 coding DNA: TGTGCCAGCAGCTACTTAGAACTAGCGGGTGCCTCAGAGACCCAGTACTTC. Translated: CASSYLELAGASETQYF. V and J are TRBV5-4 and TRBJ2-5, with 9 nucleotides matching TRBD2. With V trimmed by 3 bases and J by 4 bases, 13 bases remained unmatched. Germline V CDR1 and CDR2: SGHNT, YYREEE (reference sequence). The length of the CDR3 is 17 residues.

The J gene is TRBJ2-6, the V gene TRBV12-3 or TRBV12-4; D gene ambiguous. The V and J ends lost 9 bases and 2 bases respectively, with 8 bases between them. The CDR3 length is 13 residues. The CDR3 region has the DNA TGTGCCAGTTTACTGGCTGGGGCCAACGTCCTGACTTTC. As protein: CASLLAGANVLTF.

V and J are TRBV9 and TRBJ1-1; D gene ambiguous. Germline-derived CDR1 and CDR2 are SGDLS and YYNGEE. CDR3 length equals 12 residues. Trimming removed 3 bases at V and 2 bases at J, with 5 bases between. The CDR3 is CASSGANTEAFF. The DNA of the CDR3 is TGTGCCAGCAGCGGGGCTAACACTGAAGCTTTCTTT.